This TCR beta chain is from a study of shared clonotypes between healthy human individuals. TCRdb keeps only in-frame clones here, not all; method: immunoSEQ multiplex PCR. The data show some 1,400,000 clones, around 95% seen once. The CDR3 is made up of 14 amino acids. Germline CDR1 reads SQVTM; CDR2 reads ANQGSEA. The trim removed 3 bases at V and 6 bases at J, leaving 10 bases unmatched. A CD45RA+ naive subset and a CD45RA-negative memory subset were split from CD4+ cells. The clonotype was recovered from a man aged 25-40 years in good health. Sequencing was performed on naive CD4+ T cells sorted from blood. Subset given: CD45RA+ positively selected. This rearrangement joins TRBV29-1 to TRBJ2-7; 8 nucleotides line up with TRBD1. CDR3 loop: CSVERGTGVGEQYF. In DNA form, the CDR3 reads TGCAGCGTTGAGAGAGGGACAGGAGTAGGCGAGCAGTACTTC.